Each of the 8 T cell receptor beta chains below was sequenced from the same sample in a study of cytomegalovirus exposure and HLA in healthy donors. The PCR contained 60 Vbeta and 13 Jbeta primers. Libraries were prepared by immunoSEQ multiplex PCR; TCRdb keeps only in-frame clonotypes and omits some of them. The sample has about 230,000 clones, over 70% seen once. The specimen sequenced was PBMCs. The receptors were sampled from a woman aged 60-70 years in good health and CMV-seropositive.

The chain couples TRBV28 to TRBJ2-5; 10 bases align to TRBD1. The V and J ends lost 3 bases and 3 bases, in that order; junction bases with no gene match: 10. CDR1 is MDHEN and CDR2 is SYDVKM in the germline V gene. This CDR3 region has 17 residues. CDR3: CASSFSLGQGGEETQYF. CDR3 DNA: TGTGCCAGCAGTTTCAGCTTAGGACAGGGGGGAGAAGAGACCCAGTACTTC.

The chain combines TRBV14 with TRBJ1-2; 8 nucleotides match TRBD1. The CDR3 is 13 amino acids. Germline V gene lookup returns CDR1 SGHDN and CDR2 FVKESK. Germline trimming cut 1 base from V and 8 bases from J; bases unmatched to any gene: 3. The DNA for the CDR3 is TGTGCCAGCAGCCAAGGGACAGGGAGAGGCTACACCTTC. Protein sequence: CASSQGTGRGYTF.

This clone has only a few counts. The chain combines TRBV4-2 with TRBJ1-4; 9 bases match TRBD1. There are 17 residues in the CDR3. Unmatched junction bases numbered 5, after V lost 3 bases and J lost 0 bases. Germline V CDR1 and CDR2: LGHNA, YNFKEQ. CDR3 protein: CASSHSGTGTTNEKLFF. The DNA of the CDR3 is TGTGCCAGCAGCCATTCCGGGACAGGGACAACTAATGAAAAACTGTTTTTT.

Only one count was recorded for this clone. The V and J genes are TRBV6-1 and TRBJ1-2; tentative D call: TRBD1 (6 bases). The CDR3 runs to 14 residues. Per the germline V gene, CDR1 is MNHNS and CDR2 is SASEGT. V was shortened by 7 bases and J by 0 bases, with 12 bases between the two germline ends. The CDR3 spells CASMTGNSNYGYTF. For the CDR3, the DNA is TGTGCCAGCATGACAGGAAACTCTAACTATGGCTACACCTTC.

The chain uses TRBV5-5 and TRBJ1-4; 10 positions match TRBD1. The CDR3 sequence is 15 residues long. The V segment lost 4 bases and the J segment 6 bases; nucleotides outside the gene matches: 6. Germline CDR1 SGHKS, CDR2 YYEKEE (reference sequence). The CDR3 nucleotides are TGTGCCAGCAGCCGGGCCGGGACAGGGGATGAAAAACTGTTTTTT. This sequence encodes CASSRAGTGDEKLFF.

There are a few counts of this clone. The chain has TRBV7-2 and TRBJ2-2, with 9 bases that match TRBD1. Germline CDR1 SGHTA, CDR2 FQGNSA. V was pared by 6 bases and J by 4 bases, with 6 bases of the junction left unmatched. CDR3 length: 15 residues. The DNA of the CDR3 is TGTGCCAGCAGGCGGACAGGGGATGGCACCGGGGAGCTGTTTTTT. It yields the protein CASRRTGDGTGELFF.

The rearrangement links TRBV30 to TRBJ2-6; D is undetermined. V lost 0 bases and J lost 4, with 7 bases in between. The CDR3 sequence is 14 residues long. Germline-derived CDR1 and CDR2 are GTSNPN and SVGIG (reference sequence). The CDR3 region is CAWSVSEGANVLTF. The CDR3 DNA follows: TGTGCCTGGAGTGTATCTGAGGGGGCCAACGTCCTGACTTTC.

V and J are TRBV29-1 and TRBJ2-7; TRBD2 aligns across 10 bases. The J call may be mistaken, given a closer DNA end match to TRBJ2-5. In germline, CDR1 is SQVTM, CDR2 ANQGSEA. The CDR3 spans 16 residues. CDR3 DNA: TGCAGCGTTGATGGTTCGCTAGCGGGAGTAGGAGAGACCCAGTACTTC. This codes for CSVDGSLAGVGETQYF.